Included here is one T cell receptor (beta chain) sequence, with context. No antigen is known for it. The record originates from a study of a mutant IDH1 vaccine in newly diagnosed glioma. Looking at the study overall: In some groups vaccination began 4-6 weeks post-radiotherapy; others received it with temozolomide. Males made up roughly 60% and females roughly 38% of treated patients, whose mean age was approximately 43 years. Most patients had received both radiotherapy and temozolomide, the prior options being radiotherapy, temozolomide, or both.

Clones were sequenced by immunoSEQ multiplex PCR, and TCRdb holds only the in-frame ones, with some missing. The sample has about 60,000 clones, 81% seen once. Regarding time point: week 35, safety follow-up. Each dose of the vaccine consisted of 300 ug of mutant IDH1 20-mer peptide, with topical imiquimod. The CDR3 length is 14 residues. Trimming took off 3 bases at V and 4 bases at J, with 13 bases between the two ends. The V gene's germline CDR1 is LGHNA and CDR2 YNFKEQ. The source of this sequence is a man aged 40-49 years with glioma. Here the sequenced sample was PBMCs, taken from a glioma patient whose treatment included an IDH1 peptide vaccine. V is TRBV4-2 and J is TRBJ2-7; D perhaps matches TRBD1 (8 bases). The CDR3 loop is CASSHGQGGYEQYF. The DNA of the CDR3 is TGTGCCAGCAGCCATGGACAGGGAGGGTACGAGCAGTACTTC.